Below, 2 T cell receptor beta chains from the same sample are listed, as sequenced in a study of T cell responses to AZD1222 COVID-19 vaccine. Measured with immunoSEQ multiplex PCR; TCRdb has only the in-frame clones, and not every one. The table includes about 150,000 clones, roughly 91% detected once. The sequenced sample was peripheral blood, obtained on day 0 of AZD1222 vaccination. The receptors stem from an adult in good health.

The chain joins TRBV7-2 to TRBJ1-1, with a weak D call TRBD1 (5 bases). The germline V gene has CDR1 SGHTA and CDR2 FQGNSA. Between the trimmed V and J ends, which lost 5 bases and 6 bases, there was a span of 16 bases. The CDR3 is 14 amino acids. The CDR3 here is CASSPIGGSPEAFF. CDR3 bases: TGTGCCAGCAGCCCAATCGGGGGTTCCCCTGAAGCTTTCTTT.

V gene TRBV6-1 combines with J gene TRBJ2-7; weak D call: TRBD1 (6 bases). V was pared by 0 bases and J by 2 bases, with 11 bases between. The CDR3 runs to 15 residues. Germline V gene sequence: CDR1 MNHNS, CDR2 SASEGT. The CDR3 loop is CASSEAEDSAYEQYF. The CDR3 coding sequence is TGTGCCAGCAGTGAAGCCGAGGACAGTGCCTACGAGCAGTACTTC.